These T cell receptor beta chains were read from a single sample in a study of human T cells and chemical hapten exposure. TCRdb reprocessed the RACE reads via MiXCR and lists one record per CDR3 protein. The repertoire consists of approximately 60,000 distinct CDR3 sequences, with more than 8% occurring once and the leading ten covering 8% to 10%. The material sequenced was whole blood, taken in connection with sensitization to the hapten diphenylcyclopropenone (DPC). The receptor set was obtained from a man aged 35-49 years with alopecia areata. Some clones in this sample may be carry-over from other donors' samples. CDR3s leave out the opening cysteine and the closing phenylalanine or tryptophan. Each record gives: V gene, CDR3 protein.

V: TRBV7-8
CDR3: ASSLARDSLGEQY

V: TRBV28
CDR3: ASSLASYEQY

V: TRBV12-3/TRBV12-4
CDR3: ASSLGRMASNYGYT

V: TRBV20-1
CDR3: SAREAGQPKNIQY

V: TRBV6-6
CDR3: ASRPPSGRAKQGKGNEQF

V: TRBV20-1
CDR3: SASGSSSYNEQF

V: TRBV12-3/TRBV12-4
CDR3: ASSFSGRTYNEQF

V: TRBV29-1
CDR3: SQNSNTKNTQY

V: TRBV2
CDR3: ASRRVVQVVSTGELF

V: TRBV3-1
CDR3: ASSPYRTIQETQY

V: TRBV7-3
CDR3: ASSLRFLTGELF

V: TRBV6-6
CDR3: ASSYSWTSRTANTGELF

V: TRBV12-3/TRBV12-4
CDR3: ASSPVLGLSNEQF

V: TRBV6-2/TRBV6-3
CDR3: ASSYLGTQTYEQY

V: TRBV7-3
CDR3: ASSHGTSANEQF

V: TRBV19
CDR3: ASSAGLPYNEQF

V: TRBV28
CDR3: ASSSSGPPYNEQF

V: TRBV9
CDR3: ASSTFSGVGYGYT

V: TRBV4-3
CDR3: ASSQSRALQGYGYT

V: TRBV20-1
CDR3: SARDDRTHYGYT

V: TRBV12-3/TRBV12-4
CDR3: ASRRSLDPNSPLH

V: TRBV11-2
CDR3: ASSSEGYEQY

V: TRBV6-4
CDR3: ASSRETTDTQY

V: TRBV11-2
CDR3: ASSLTGISETQY

V: TRBV7-9
CDR3: ASSVDSPSAKNIQY

V: TRBV5-1
CDR3: ASSGDTYGYT

V: TRBV12-3/TRBV12-4
CDR3: ASSLHRESPIGGQH

V: TRBV28
CDR3: ASKRGGNSPLH

V: TRBV6-2/TRBV6-3
CDR3: ASSPIAGGRTEAF

V: TRBV29-1
CDR3: SVVLYTSVDTQY

V: TRBV29-1
CDR3: SVRTTEAF

V: TRBV28
CDR3: ASTKAVSTEAF

V: TRBV20-1
CDR3: SARGHELGGASYEQY

V: TRBV20-1
CDR3: SAETSGRGTDTQY

V: TRBV7-9
CDR3: ASSLGTEQY

V: TRBV3-1
CDR3: ASSTRASSDEQY

V: TRBV5-8
CDR3: ASSATSGRGETQY

V: TRBV30
CDR3: AWTQDSNQPQH

V: TRBV3-1
CDR3: ASSHLAGINEQF

V: TRBV7-2
CDR3: ASSLNEKLF

V: TRBV20-1
CDR3: SARTSKAVYEQY

V: TRBV18
CDR3: ASSPDSSNYGYT

V: TRBV29-1
CDR3: SVHQETQY

V: TRBV7-9
CDR3: ASSSGLAGGFDTQY